One sample yielded the 27 T cell receptor beta chains listed below, sequenced in a study of T cells in Graves' hyperthyroidism and ophthalmopathy. The CDR3 regions of TCR beta were amplified from RNA transcripts. The study used the HTBI primer set for a first-round RT-PCR of the TCR CDR3. TCRdb re-called the multiplex PCR reads with MiXCR, one entry per CDR3 protein. Altogether over 200,000 distinct CDR3 sequences are present, 14% to 15% being singletons, with the ten largest covering roughly 13%. Sequenced sample: blood. The receptors come from a middle-aged woman with Graves' hyperthyroidism that later progressed to Graves' ophthalmopathy.

This clonotype was observed at least ten times. This chain links TRBV20-1 with TRBJ1-4, with D maybe TRBD1 (5 bases). Looked up from germline, CDR1 is DFQATT and CDR2 is SNEGSKA (reference sequence). The CDR3 totals 12 residues. Trimming stripped 1 base from V and 6 bases from J, with 6 bases between. This chain's CDR3 is CSARVRDEKLFF. CDR3 DNA: TGCAGTGCTAGAGTCAGGGATGAAAAACTGTTTTTT.

This clonotype was observed a few times. The chain combines TRBV29-1 with TRBJ2-1, with D possibly TRBD2 on 5 matching bases. CDR1 and CDR2 (germline): SQVTM, ANQGSEA. The CDR3 is made up of 14 amino acids. Trimming cost V 7 bases and J 6 bases, with 19 bases left between them. In DNA, the CDR3 is TGCAGCGGTATACTAGATCGGGTAAGCAATGAGCAGTTCTTC. Translation gives CSGILDRVSNEQFF.

This clonotype was observed a handful of times. The chain has TRBV25-1 and TRBJ2-5; 8 bases match TRBD2. The CDR3 runs 13 residues. The trim removed 5 bases at V and 9 bases at J, leaving 8 bases unmatched. Per the germline V gene, CDR1 is MGHDK and CDR2 is SYGVNS. As DNA, the CDR3 is TGTGCCAGCAGTCCCAGCGGGAGTTCGTCCCAGTACTTC. Amino acids: CASSPSGSSSQYF.

This clonotype showed up many times. J is TRBJ2-3 and V is TRBV19, with 9 bases aligning to TRBD1. V gave up 3 bases and J gave up 2 bases; unmatched junction bases: 15. CDR1 is LNHDA, CDR2 SQIVND, per germline (reference sequence). The CDR3 loop spans 19 amino acids. DNA for the CDR3: TGTGCCAGTAGTATCCATGTCGTCCGGGACAGGGAGAACACAGATACGCAGTATTTT. Amino acid sequence: CASSIHVVRDRENTDTQYF.

Comment on this clonotype: A much larger clone lies one base from this, so it may be a read error. V usage is TRBV27 and J usage is TRBJ2-1; 9 bases match TRBD1. Trimming cost V 5 bases and J 11 bases; bases outside gene matches: 7. In germline, CDR1 is MNHEY, CDR2 SMNVEV (reference sequence). The CDR3 consists of 13 residues. The CDR3 is CASSPTGGYKQFF. DNA for the CDR3: TGTGCCAGCAGTCCCACAGGGGGCTATAAGCAGTTCTTC.

This clonotype was recorded at least ten times. The V call is TRBV24-1, the J call TRBJ2-7, with no clear D. CDR3 length: 14 residues. Deletions cut 0 bases from V and 0 bases from J, with 5 bases between. Germline V gives CDR1 KGHDR, CDR2 SFDVKD. DNA for the CDR3: TGTGCCACCAGTGATTTGGGAAGCTCCTACGAGCAGTACTTC. It translates to CATSDLGSSYEQYF.

This clonotype was recorded at least ten times. CDR3 nucleotides: TGTGCCAGCAGTTTACTCGGACAGGGGGAGGGTACGCAGTATTTT. Translation: CASSLLGQGEGTQYF. The chain is built from TRBV28 and TRBJ2-3; 10 nucleotides align to TRBD1. The V gene's germline CDR1 is MDHEN and CDR2 SYDVKM. This CDR3 contains 15 residues. The V segment lost 2 bases and the J segment 8 bases; nucleotides outside the gene matches: 7.

This clonotype was picked up many times. The genes are TRBV3-1 and TRBJ2-1; D gene unclear. The V and J ends lost 0 bases and 8 bases respectively, with 17 bases between them. This CDR3 region has 16 residues. Germline V lookup: CDR1 LGHDT, CDR2 YNNKEL (reference sequence). CDR3 DNA sequence: TGTGCCAGCAGCCAAGATGATAGATTCTCCTCGGATGAGCAGTTCTTC. Encoded protein: CASSQDDRFSSDEQFF.

This clonotype was seen a few times. This rearrangement joins TRBV19 to TRBJ1-5; 8 bases are shared with TRBD1. Looked up from germline, CDR1 is LNHDA and CDR2 is SQIVND (reference sequence). The CDR3 totals 16 residues. J lost 1 base, V lost 5 bases, and 7 bases had no gene match. The CDR3 nucleotides read TGTGCCAGTAGTCCCCGGACAGGGACAAGCAATCAGCCCCAGCATTTT. Its protein product is CASSPRTGTSNQPQHF.

This clonotype was counted at least ten times. The chain is built from TRBV24-1 and TRBJ2-1, with TRBD1 matching over 10 bases. Germline CDR1 reads KGHDR; CDR2 reads SFDVKD. Unmatched junction bases numbered 5, after V lost 4 bases and J lost 6 bases. This CDR3 is 15 amino acids long. The CDR3: CATSDERTGGNEQFF. The CDR3 bases are TGTGCCACCAGTGACGAACGGACAGGGGGCAATGAGCAGTTCTTC.

This clonotype has at least ten counts. The chain has TRBV24-1 and TRBJ2-1, with D possibly matching TRBD2 (6 bases). The germline V gene has CDR1 KGHDR and CDR2 SFDVKD. The CDR3 sequence is 14 residues long. V was clipped by 4 bases and J by 5 bases, with 11 bases between them. CDR3 DNA: TGTGCCACCAGTGACCAGGGACTGAACAATGAGCAGTTCTTC. Residues: CATSDQGLNNEQFF.

The sample holds many counts of this clonotype. Here the CDR3 DNA reads TGCGCCAGCAGCCAAGACTGGCGGACGCCCCCGCGGCAGTACTTC. It encodes CASSQDWRTPPRQYF. The V and J genes are TRBV4-1 and TRBJ2-7; D is uncertain. The CDR3 totals 15 residues. CDR1 is MGHRA, CDR2 YSYEKL, per germline. V gave up 0 bases and J gave up 9 bases, with 18 bases separating them.

Ten or more counts support this clonotype. This chain links TRBV2 with TRBJ2-1, with D tentatively TRBD1 (5 bases). The germline V gene has CDR1 SNHLY and CDR2 FYNNEI. V shed 6 bases and J shed 9 bases, with 12 bases lying between them. There are 12 residues in the CDR3. CDR3: CASRPGIGEQFF. In DNA, the CDR3 is TGTGCCAGCAGACCAGGGATAGGTGAGCAGTTCTTC.

The chain combines TRBV5-1 with TRBJ2-1; no definite D call. Germline CDR1 reads SGHRS; CDR2 reads YFSETQ. Deletions cut 0 bases from V and 15 bases from J, with 19 bases between. The CDR3 runs 14 residues. The CDR3 spells CASSLEPLYTALFF. Here the CDR3 DNA reads TGCGCCAGCAGCTTGGAACCGCTATATACCGCCCTGTTCTTC.

The sample holds a few counts of this clonotype. V and J are TRBV18 and TRBJ2-2, with 9 bases fitting TRBD2. Germline V CDR1 and CDR2: KGHSH, LQKENI. CDR3 length: 19 amino acids. The ends lost 1 base at V and 5 bases at J; junction bases unmatched: 14. CDR3 in amino acids: CASSPLHLRGRAGTGELFF. The CDR3 DNA is TGTGCCAGCTCACCACTCCATCTTCGCGGGAGGGCCGGGACCGGGGAGCTGTTTTTT.

This clonotype was seen ten or more times. The chain recombines TRBV11-2 with TRBJ2-7, with D perhaps given as TRBD1 or TRBD2 (5 bases each). The V end lost 2 bases, the J end lost 8 bases, and 22 bases lay between the germline ends. Germline values: CDR1 SGHAT, CDR2 FQNNGV. This CDR3 contains 16 residues. CDR3 loop: CASSLIKRGQTTKQYF. DNA of the CDR3: TGTGCCAGCAGCTTAATTAAGAGGGGCCAGACTACGAAGCAGTACTTC. Filled out from reference TRBV11-2 and TRBJ2-7, the complete variable domain reads EAGVAQSPRYKIIEKRQSVAFWCNPISGHATLYWYQQILGQGPKLLIQFQNNGVVDDSQLPKDRFSAERLKGVDSTLKIQPAKLEDSAVYLCASSLIKRGQTTKQYFGPGTRLTVT.

A note on this clonotype: A single base separates this from a much larger clone, so it may be a read error. The chain has TRBV5-1 and TRBJ2-1; D is perhaps TRBD1 or TRBD2 (6 bases each). This CDR3 is built from 11 residues. CDR1 and CDR2 (germline): SGHRS, YFSETQ. CDR3 residues: CASSSGGERYF. The CDR3 DNA reads TGCGCCAGCAGCTCCGGGGGCGAGCGGTACTTC.

This chain uses TRBV19 with TRBJ2-1; weak D call: TRBD1 (5 bases). Germline CDR1 is LNHDA and CDR2 is SQIVND (reference sequence). This CDR3 has 16 residues. The ends were cut back, 4 bases at V and 8 bases at J, with 21 bases in the middle. CDR3 in amino acids: CASSTLLGVYGDEQFF. Here the CDR3 DNA reads TGTGCCAGTAGTACACTCCTAGGGGTGTACGGCGATGAGCAGTTCTTC.

The chain combines TRBV2 with TRBJ2-5; tentative D call: TRBD1 (6 bases). With 5 bases removed from V and 5 bases from J, the gap between germline ends came to 18 bases. The germline V gene has CDR1 SNHLY and CDR2 FYNNEI. The CDR3 totals 15 residues. This CDR3 is CASSRQADVGETQYF. DNA for the CDR3: TGTGCCAGCAGTCGACAGGCTGACGTCGGGGAGACCCAGTACTTC.

This clonotype appeared a few times. This chain joins TRBV4-2 and TRBJ2-7; 16 positions agree with TRBD2. The CDR3 has 16 amino acids. The V gene's germline CDR1 is LGHNA and CDR2 YNFKEQ. V trimming: 1 base; J trimming: 5 bases; junction bases outside the gene matches: 2. The CDR3 reads CASSQVGTSGRDEQYF. CDR3 nucleotide sequence: TGTGCCAGCAGCCAAGTAGGGACTAGCGGGAGGGACGAGCAGTACTTC.

This clonotype has a count of ten or more. The CDR3 DNA follows: TGTGCCAGCAGCTTAGAGGTGACAGGCACCTCTGGAAACACCATATATTTT. Translation gives CASSLEVTGTSGNTIYF. This chain joins TRBV13 and TRBJ1-3; the D gene is possibly TRBD1 (6 bases). Germline V gene lookup returns CDR1 PRHDT and CDR2 FYEKMQ (reference sequence). This CDR3 region has 17 residues. V was clipped by 1 base and J by 0 bases, with 13 bases between them.

The chain recombines TRBV25-1 with TRBJ1-4; D perhaps matches TRBD1 (5 bases). The V end lost 4 bases, the J end lost 7 bases, and 13 bases lay between the germline ends. Germline assignment: CDR1 MGHDK and CDR2 SYGVNS. The CDR3 runs 14 residues. CDR3 DNA: TGTGCCAGCAGTGGGCCCGAGGGACGTGAAAAACTGTTTTTT. This codes for CASSGPEGREKLFF.

The genes are TRBV18 and TRBJ2-3, with TRBD2 matching 11 bases. The ends lost 1 base at V and 13 bases at J; junction bases unmatched: 19. CDR1 and CDR2 (germline): KGHSH, LQKENI. The CDR3 runs to 18 residues. Here the CDR3 reads CASSPQSLAGGPPHLEYF. CDR3 sequence (DNA): TGTGCCAGCTCACCACAAAGCCTAGCGGGAGGTCCGCCTCATTTGGAGTATTTT.

Here the CDR3 reads CASRSGQSGNTIYF. CDR3 nucleotides: TGTGCCAGCAGGAGCGGACAGAGCGGAAACACCATATATTTT. The V gene is TRBV11-2, the J gene TRBJ1-3, with D maybe TRBD1 (6 bases). The CDR3 covers 14 residues. The V gene's germline CDR1 is SGHAT and CDR2 FQNNGV. The V end lost 6 bases, the J end lost 4 bases, and 13 bases lay between the germline ends.

In its sample, this clonotype was seen many times. The chain is built from TRBV6-1 and TRBJ2-7; 10 nucleotides align to TRBD1. The germline CDR1 and CDR2 sequences are MNHNS and SASEGT. V was clipped by 6 bases and J by 1 base; unmatched bases: 6. This CDR3 is built from 15 residues. The CDR3 sequence: CASRPDRGISYEQYF. In DNA form, the CDR3 reads TGTGCCAGCAGACCGGACAGGGGGATTTCCTACGAGCAGTACTTC.

About this clonotype itself: Given a much more abundant clone one base away, this may be a read error. The chain is built from TRBV7-9 and TRBJ1-6; D is undetermined. Germline loops: CDR1 SEHNR, CDR2 FQNEAQ (reference sequence). The CDR3 consists of 15 residues. Trimming took off 2 bases at V and 7 bases at J, with 12 bases between the two ends. The CDR3 nucleotides are TGTGCCAGCAGCTTAATCAAGGGTGCAAATTCACCCCTCCACTTT. This translates into CASSLIKGANSPLHF.

This clonotype was seen ten or more times. V is TRBV2 and J is TRBJ2-7; tentatively, D is TRBD2 (6 bases). Trimming left V 6 bases short and J 0 bases short, with 9 bases between. Looked up from germline, CDR1 is SNHLY and CDR2 is FYNNEI. CDR3 length equals 13 residues. In nucleotides, the CDR3 is TGTGCCAGCAGGTTAGCGGTCTCCTACGAGCAGTACTTC. Translated: CASRLAVSYEQYF.